Below, 4 T cell receptor beta chains from the same sample are listed, as sequenced in a study of T cell changes during pregnancy in multiple sclerosis. The assay was immunoSEQ multiplex PCR, and TCRdb's table has in-frame clones only and misses some. The sample records tens of thousands of clones, around 94% being singletons. The sequenced sample was CD4+ T cells from peripheral blood mononuclear cells, obtained in the second trimester of pregnancy. These receptors all come from a female donor with multiple sclerosis, enrolled in a pregnancy study.

This chain uses TRBV11-3 with TRBJ2-7; 8 positions agree with TRBD2. V shed 4 bases, J shed 3 bases, and the junction held 5 bases outside the gene matches. This CDR3 comprises 14 residues. The germline V gene encodes CDR1 SGHNT and CDR2 YENEEA. CDR3 loop: CASSSGLAFYEQYF. DNA of the CDR3: TGTGCCAGCAGCTCTGGACTAGCCTTCTACGAGCAGTACTTC.

J is TRBJ2-6 and V is TRBV9; maybe TRBD2 (6 bases). Trimming shortened V by 3 bases and J by 3 bases, and 10 bases separated the two germline ends. CDR3 length: 15 amino acids. Germline values: CDR1 SGDLS, CDR2 YYNGEE. CDR3 sequence: CASSGLASGANVLTF. CDR3 bases: TGTGCCAGCAGCGGGCTAGCGAGTGGGGCCAACGTCCTGACTTTC.

The gene calls are TRBV4-3 and TRBJ2-2; 9 positions match TRBD2. The CDR3 runs 16 residues. J lost 4 bases, V lost 4 bases, and 7 bases had no gene match. The V gene's germline CDR1 is LGHNA and CDR2 YSLEER. In DNA form, the CDR3 reads TGCGCCAGCAGCCCTCGCGGGGGGGCGAGCACCGGGGAGCTGTTTTTT. Translated, it gives CASSPRGGASTGELFF.

This rearrangement joins TRBV5-6 to TRBJ2-1, with a weak D call TRBD2 (5 bases). The CDR3 has 16 residues. Germline-derived CDR1 and CDR2 are SGHDT and YYEEEE. Trimming pared 2 bases from V and 2 bases from J, leaving 14 bases between. In DNA, the CDR3 is TGTGCCAGCAGCTTCGAGCTAGCCGCCACCTACAATGAGCAGTTCTTC. Its translation is CASSFELAATYNEQFF.